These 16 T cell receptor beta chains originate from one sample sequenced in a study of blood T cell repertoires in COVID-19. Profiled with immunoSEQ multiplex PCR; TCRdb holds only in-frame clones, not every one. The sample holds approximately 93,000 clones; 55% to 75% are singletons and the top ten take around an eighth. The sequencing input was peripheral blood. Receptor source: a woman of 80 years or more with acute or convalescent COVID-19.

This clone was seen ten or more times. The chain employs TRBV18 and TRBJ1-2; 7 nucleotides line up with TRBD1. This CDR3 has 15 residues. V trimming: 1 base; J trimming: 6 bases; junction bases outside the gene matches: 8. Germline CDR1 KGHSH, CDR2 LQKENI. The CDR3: CASSPREWDRNGYTF. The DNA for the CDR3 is TGTGCCAGCTCACCACGTGAATGGGACAGAAATGGCTACACCTTC.

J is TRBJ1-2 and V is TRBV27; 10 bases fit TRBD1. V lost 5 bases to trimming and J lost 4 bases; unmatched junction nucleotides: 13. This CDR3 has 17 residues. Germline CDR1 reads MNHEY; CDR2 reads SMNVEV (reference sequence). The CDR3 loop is CASSPRQGAIFSYGYTF. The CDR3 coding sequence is TGTGCCAGCAGTCCACGACAGGGGGCTATATTCAGCTATGGCTACACCTTC.

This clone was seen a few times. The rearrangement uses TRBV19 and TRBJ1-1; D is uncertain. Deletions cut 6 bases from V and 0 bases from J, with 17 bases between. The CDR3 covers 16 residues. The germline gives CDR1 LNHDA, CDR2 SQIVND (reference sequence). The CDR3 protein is CASRRTPRAMNTEAFF. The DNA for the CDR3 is TGTGCCAGTAGGAGAACCCCGAGGGCTATGAACACTGAAGCTTTCTTT.

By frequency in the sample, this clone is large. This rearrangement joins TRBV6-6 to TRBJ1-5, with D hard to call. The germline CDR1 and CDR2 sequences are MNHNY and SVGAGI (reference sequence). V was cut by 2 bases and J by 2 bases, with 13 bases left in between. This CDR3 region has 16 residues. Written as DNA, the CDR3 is TGTGCCAGCAGTTACCCCGGCGGGTATGGCAATCAGCCCCAGCATTTT. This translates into CASSYPGGYGNQPQHF.

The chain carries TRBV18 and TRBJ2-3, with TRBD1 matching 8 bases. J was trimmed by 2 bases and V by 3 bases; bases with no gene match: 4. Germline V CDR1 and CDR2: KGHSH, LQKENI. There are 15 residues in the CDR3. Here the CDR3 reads CASSPPGQDTDTQYF. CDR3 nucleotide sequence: TGTGCCAGCTCACCGCCGGGACAGGACACAGATACGCAGTATTTT.

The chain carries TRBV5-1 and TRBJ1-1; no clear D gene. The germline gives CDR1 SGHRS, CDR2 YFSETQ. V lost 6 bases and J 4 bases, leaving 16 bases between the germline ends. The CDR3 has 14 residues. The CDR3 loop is CASTGPFRGTEAFF. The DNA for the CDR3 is TGCGCCAGCACCGGGCCGTTCCGGGGCACTGAAGCTTTCTTT.

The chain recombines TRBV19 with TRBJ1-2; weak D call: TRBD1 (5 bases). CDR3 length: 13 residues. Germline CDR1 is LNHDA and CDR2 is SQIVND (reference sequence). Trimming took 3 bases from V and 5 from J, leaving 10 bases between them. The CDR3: CASSISQDYGYTF. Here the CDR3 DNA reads TGTGCCAGTAGTATCTCACAGGATTATGGCTACACCTTC.

CDR3 sequence reads: CASSPVEGWNTEAFF. CDR3 DNA: TGTGCCAGCAGCCCCGTGGAGGGCTGGAACACTGAAGCTTTCTTT. The chain joins TRBV9 to TRBJ1-1; no firm D call. V shed 4 bases and J shed 1 base, with 14 bases lying between them. CDR1 SGDLS and CDR2 YYNGEE come from the germline V gene. The CDR3 extends over 15 amino acids.

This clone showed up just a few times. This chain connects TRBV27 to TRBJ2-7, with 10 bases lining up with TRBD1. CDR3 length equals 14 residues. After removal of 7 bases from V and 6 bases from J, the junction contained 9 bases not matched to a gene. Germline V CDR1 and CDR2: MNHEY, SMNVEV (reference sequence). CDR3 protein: CASILRTGGSEQYF. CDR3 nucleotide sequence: TGTGCCAGCATTCTAAGGACAGGGGGGAGCGAGCAGTACTTC.

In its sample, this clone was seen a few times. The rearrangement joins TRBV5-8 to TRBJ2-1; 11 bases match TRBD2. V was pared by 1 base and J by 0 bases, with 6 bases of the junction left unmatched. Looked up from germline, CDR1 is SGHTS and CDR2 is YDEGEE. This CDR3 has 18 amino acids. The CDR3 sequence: CASSLRASGGISYNEQFF. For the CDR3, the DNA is TGTGCCAGCAGCTTGCGGGCTAGCGGGGGGATCTCCTACAATGAGCAGTTCTTC.

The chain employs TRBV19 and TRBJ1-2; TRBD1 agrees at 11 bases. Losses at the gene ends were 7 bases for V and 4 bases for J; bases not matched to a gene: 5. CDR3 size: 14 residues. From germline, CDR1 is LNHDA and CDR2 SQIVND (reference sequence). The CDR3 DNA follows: TGTGCCAGTACCGGGGACAGGGGGATCTATGGCTACACCTTC. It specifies CASTGDRGIYGYTF.

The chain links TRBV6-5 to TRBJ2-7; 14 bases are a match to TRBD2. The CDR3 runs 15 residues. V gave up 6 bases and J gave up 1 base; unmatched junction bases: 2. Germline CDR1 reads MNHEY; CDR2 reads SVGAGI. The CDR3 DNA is TGTGCCAGCAGGGGACTAGCGGGGGTTTCCTACGAGCAGTACTTC. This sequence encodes CASRGLAGVSYEQYF.

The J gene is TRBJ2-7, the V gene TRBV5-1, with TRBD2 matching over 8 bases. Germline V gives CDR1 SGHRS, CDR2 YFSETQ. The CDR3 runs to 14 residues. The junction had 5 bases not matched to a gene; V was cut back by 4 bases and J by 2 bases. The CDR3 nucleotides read TGCGCCAGCAGCCCACCGGGGGGGGCCTACGAGCAGTACTTC. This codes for CASSPPGGAYEQYF.

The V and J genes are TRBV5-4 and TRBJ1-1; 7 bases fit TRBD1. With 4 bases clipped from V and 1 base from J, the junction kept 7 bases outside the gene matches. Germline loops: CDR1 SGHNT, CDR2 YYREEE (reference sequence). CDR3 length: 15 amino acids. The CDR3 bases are TGTGCCAGCAGCGTACCGGGACAGCCGAACACTGAAGCTTTCTTT. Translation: CASSVPGQPNTEAFF.

DNA of the CDR3: TGTGCCAGCAGCGTAGGTGGCGGTCGTGGGTATGATGGCTACACCTTC. It translates to CASSVGGGRGYDGYTF. This chain connects TRBV9 to TRBJ1-2; no clear D. This CDR3 region has 16 residues. The germline CDR1 and CDR2 sequences are SGDLS and YYNGEE. Trimming removed 0 bases from V and 6 bases from J, with 18 bases in between. Supplemented by reference TRBV9 and TRBJ1-2, the full variable domain reads DSGVTQTPKHLITATGQRVTLRCSPRSGDLSVYWYQQSLDQGLQFLIQYYNGEERAKGNILERFSAQQFPDLHSELNLSSLELGDSALYFCASSVGGGRGYDGYTFGSGTRLTVV.

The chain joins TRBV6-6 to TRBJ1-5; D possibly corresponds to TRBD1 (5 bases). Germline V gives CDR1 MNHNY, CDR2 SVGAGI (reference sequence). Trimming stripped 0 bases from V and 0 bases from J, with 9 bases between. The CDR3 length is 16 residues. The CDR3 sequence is CASSYSRQYSNQPQHF. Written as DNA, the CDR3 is TGTGCCAGCAGTTACTCGAGACAGTATAGCAATCAGCCCCAGCATTTT.